The 16 T cell receptor beta chains presented below share a single source sample, sequenced in a study of blood T cell repertoires in COVID-19. Libraries were prepared by immunoSEQ multiplex PCR; TCRdb keeps only in-frame clonotypes and omits some of them. The table records a few hundred thousand clones, around 87% of them present only once. Sequenced material: PBMCs or T cells enriched from blood (not recorded which). The receptor source for this set is a woman aged 18-35 years with acute COVID-19.

This sequence joins TRBV12-5 and TRBJ2-1, with TRBD2 identical over 11 bases. V shed 5 bases and J 4 bases; nucleotides not matched to a gene: 10. The CDR3 is 17 amino acids. Looked up from germline, CDR1 is LGHNT and CDR2 is FRNRAP. This CDR3 reads CASGDRVGTSGYNEQFF. The CDR3 region has the DNA TGTGCTAGTGGTGACCGCGTCGGGACTAGCGGTTACAATGAGCAGTTCTTC. Drawing the rest from reference TRBV12-5 and TRBJ2-1, the complete variable domain is DARVTQTPRHKVTEMGQEVTMRCQPILGHNTVFWYRQTMMQGLELLAYFRNRAPLDDSGMPKDRFSAEMPDATLATLKIQPSEPRDSAVYFCASGDRVGTSGYNEQFFGPGTRLTVL.

This sequence joins TRBV7-2 and TRBJ1-2; tentatively, D is TRBD1 (5 bases). The CDR3 has 15 residues. Germline V lookup: CDR1 SGHTA, CDR2 FQGNSA. Trimming left V 4 bases short and J 4 bases short, with 16 bases between. The CDR3 DNA reads TGTGCCAGCAGCTCAGATGGGGGGTTTGGCTATGGCTACACCTTC. Its translation: CASSSDGGFGYGYTF.

This clone was seen more than once but under ten times. This chain links TRBV3-1 (or the pseudogene TRBV3-2) with TRBJ1-4; 7 nucleotides agree with TRBD1. The germline CDR1 and CDR2 sequences are LGHDT and YNNKEL (reference sequence). The CDR3 is made up of 15 amino acids. Trimming at V came to 2 bases and at J to 4 bases, leaving 4 bases not matched to a gene. In nucleotides, the CDR3 is TGTGCCAGCAGCCAACGGGACAGTTATAATGAAAAACTGTTTTTT. Translated, it gives CASSQRDSYNEKLFF.

Points on this clone: Other DNA sequences within the sample encode an identical CDR3. The chain combines TRBV7-9 with TRBJ1-1; D gene unclear. V lost 5 bases, J lost 2 bases, and 6 bases lay in between. Germline CDR1 reads SEHNR; CDR2 reads FQNEAQ (reference sequence). This CDR3 spans 12 amino acids. The CDR3 protein is CASSTGNTEAFF. The CDR3 DNA reads TGTGCCAGCAGCACTGGTAACACTGAAGCTTTCTTT.

The V gene is TRBV27, the J gene TRBJ2-7; TRBD2 agrees at 8 bases. The CDR3 extends over 14 amino acids. J gave up 6 bases and V 10 bases, and 14 bases lay outside the gene matches. Germline lookup yields CDR1 MNHEY and CDR2 SMNVEV (reference sequence). The CDR3 loop reads CATKIAGGGAEQYF. The CDR3, as DNA: TGTGCCACCAAAATTGCGGGAGGAGGAGCCGAGCAGTACTTC.

The V and J genes are TRBV7-9 and TRBJ2-2; 12 nucleotides line up with TRBD2. The J segment lost 5 bases and the V segment lost 5 bases, leaving 6 bases of the junction unmatched. CDR1 and CDR2 (germline): SEHNR, FQNEAQ (reference sequence). The CDR3 consists of 16 residues. In nucleotides, the CDR3 is TGTGCCAGCAGCCAAAGACTAGCGGGGGAAACCGGGGAGCTGTTTTTT. Protein product: CASSQRLAGETGELFF. Together with reference TRBV7-9 and TRBJ2-2, the CDR3 gives the full variable domain: DTGVSQNPRHKITKRGQNVTFRCDPISEHNRLYWYRQTLGQGPEFLTYFQNEAQLEKSRLLSDRFSAERPKGSFSTLEIQRTEQGDSAMYLCASSQRLAGETGELFFGEGSRLTVL.

This sequence joins TRBV5-1 and TRBJ1-1, with D possibly matching TRBD1 (5 bases). The length of the CDR3 is 13 residues. V shed 4 bases and J shed 8 bases, with 15 bases lying between them. From germline, CDR1 is SGHRS and CDR2 YFSETQ. The CDR3 bases are TGCGCCAGCAGCATGGGGGAGTGGGAGGAAGCTTTCTTT. Amino acids: CASSMGEWEEAFF.

The V gene is TRBV2, the J gene TRBJ2-5; D is unclear. Germline V CDR1 and CDR2: SNHLY, FYNNEI. This CDR3 spans 13 amino acids. Trimming took off 6 bases at V and 0 bases at J, with 8 bases between the two ends. The CDR3 here is CASSLAYQETQYF. The CDR3 coding sequence is TGTGCCAGCAGCTTGGCCTACCAAGAGACCCAGTACTTC. Looking up the rest from reference TRBV2 and TRBJ2-5 gives the full variable domain: EPEVTQTPSHQVTQMGQEVILRCVPISNHLYFYWYRQILGQKVEFLVSFYNNEISEKSEIFDDQFSVERPDGSNFTLKIRSTKLEDSAMYFCASSLAYQETQYFGPGTRLLVL.

The chain recombines TRBV19 with TRBJ1-5; 7 bases are a match to TRBD1. Germline V CDR1 and CDR2: LNHDA, SQIVND (reference sequence). The CDR3 length is 15 residues. V lost 3 bases to trimming and J lost 5 bases; unmatched junction nucleotides: 7. CDR3 loop: CASSISSRGHQPQHF. In DNA, the CDR3 is TGTGCCAGTAGTATTTCCTCTAGGGGGCATCAGCCCCAGCATTTT.

The chain employs TRBV28 and TRBJ2-2, with D possibly being TRBD2 (7 bases). The germline CDR1 and CDR2 sequences are MDHEN and SYDVKM. V was clipped by 3 bases and J by 5 bases, with 10 bases between them. This CDR3 has 14 amino acids. DNA of the CDR3: TGTGCCAGCAGTTTCGGGGGGCAAACCGGGGAGCTGTTTTTT. Translating it yields CASSFGGQTGELFF. Supplemented by reference TRBV28 and TRBJ2-2, the full variable domain reads DVKVTQSSRYLVKRTGEKVFLECVQDMDHENMFWYRQDPGLGLRLIYFSYDVKMKEKGDIPEGYSVSREKKERFSLILESASTNQTSMYLCASSFGGQTGELFFGEGSRLTVL.

The rearrangement links TRBV9 to TRBJ2-3; a possible D gene is TRBD2 (5 bases). The V end was cut by 0 bases, the J end by 8 bases, with 13 bases between. The length of the CDR3 is 14 residues. Germline loops: CDR1 SGDLS, CDR2 YYNGEE. DNA of the CDR3: TGTGCCAGCAGCGTAGAATCGGACCGGGGTACGCAGTATTTT. Translating gives CASSVESDRGTQYF.

This clone has at least ten counts. V is TRBV5-1 and J is TRBJ2-3, with 11 bases matching TRBD2. V trimming: 7 bases; J trimming: 4 bases; junction bases outside the gene matches: 5. Germline-derived CDR1 and CDR2 are SGHRS and YFSETQ. There are 14 residues in the CDR3. The CDR3 coding sequence is TGCGCCAGCCAGACTAGCGGGACGTCAGATACGCAGTATTTT. Translated, it gives CASQTSGTSDTQYF.

V usage is TRBV5-1 and J usage is TRBJ1-2; 7 nucleotides match TRBD1. Germline V lookup: CDR1 SGHRS, CDR2 YFSETQ. J lost 2 bases, V lost 4 bases, and 11 bases had no gene match. This CDR3 comprises 16 residues. Written as DNA, the CDR3 is TGCGCCAGCAGCCCCCGAGGGGGCAGGGGAAACTATGGCTACACCTTC. Protein sequence: CASSPRGGRGNYGYTF.

The chain couples TRBV24-1 to TRBJ1-2; 8 bases agree with TRBD1. Per the germline V gene, CDR1 is KGHDR and CDR2 is SFDVKD. This CDR3 spans 13 amino acids. J was trimmed by 8 bases and V by 5 bases; bases with no gene match: 6. The CDR3 protein is CATSAGQGGGYTF. The CDR3 nucleotides are TGTGCCACCAGTGCAGGACAGGGAGGGGGCTACACCTTC.

CDR3 sequence: CASSQDGTLYGYTF. The CDR3 nucleotides are TGCGCCAGCAGCCAAGATGGGACACTTTATGGCTACACCTTC. The gene calls are TRBV4-1 and TRBJ1-2; tentative D call: TRBD1 (6 bases). The ends were cut back, 0 bases at V and 5 bases at J, with 10 bases in the middle. CDR1 is MGHRA, CDR2 YSYEKL, per germline. The CDR3 is made up of 14 amino acids.

This clone appeared a single time. V and J are TRBV28 and TRBJ1-1; 9 bases line up with TRBD1. Trimming cost V 8 bases and J 5 bases; bases outside gene matches: 3. The CDR3 is 12 amino acids. The germline gives CDR1 MDHEN, CDR2 SYDVKM. The CDR3 protein is CASQTGGTEAFF. CDR3 nucleotides: TGTGCCAGCCAGACAGGGGGGACTGAAGCTTTCTTT.